This T cell receptor beta chain was identified in a study of identical twins. Via MiXCR, TCRdb re-called the 5' RACE reads, giving one row per CDR3 protein. The sample lists roughly 720,000 distinct CDR3 sequences, 18% occurring once. CDR1 is MNHEY, CDR2 SVGAGI, per germline. Trimming left V 2 bases short and J 6 bases short, with 14 bases between. This CDR3 is built from 14 residues. Study outcomes and limitations: Excess sharing by twins proved weaker in beta out-of-frame sequences.

Worth noting for this clonotype: Its antigen is unidentified.

A further study also used this sample, focusing on T cells expressing NK-cell markers.

The sequencing sample was made of PBMCs. The chain employs TRBV6-5 and TRBJ2-7; D remains ambiguous. This TCR was recovered from a young woman in good health. In DNA, the CDR3 is TGTGCCAGCAGTTACGTGCCAGGTCGGGCCGAGCAGTACTTC. Protein sequence: CASSYVPGRAEQYF.